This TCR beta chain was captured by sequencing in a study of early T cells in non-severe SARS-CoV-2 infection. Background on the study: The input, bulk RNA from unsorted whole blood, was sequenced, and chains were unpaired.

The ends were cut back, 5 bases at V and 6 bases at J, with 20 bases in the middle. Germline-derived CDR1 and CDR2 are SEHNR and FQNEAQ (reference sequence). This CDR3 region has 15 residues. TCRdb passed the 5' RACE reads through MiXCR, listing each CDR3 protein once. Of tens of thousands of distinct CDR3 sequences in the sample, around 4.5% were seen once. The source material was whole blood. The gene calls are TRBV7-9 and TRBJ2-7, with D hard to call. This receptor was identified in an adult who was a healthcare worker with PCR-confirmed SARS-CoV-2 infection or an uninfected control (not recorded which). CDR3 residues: CASSPGQYLGREQYF. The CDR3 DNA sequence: TGTGCCAGCAGCCCCGGGCAATACCTAGGGCGCGAGCAGTACTTC.